The rows below give T cell receptor beta chains drawn from one sample of a study of blood T cell repertoires in COVID-19. Generated by immunoSEQ multiplex PCR, the TCRdb table keeps only in-frame clones and is missing some. The table lists more than 90,000 clones, around 76% of them singletons. Sequencing was done on a sample of peripheral blood. These receptors were obtained from an elderly man with acute or convalescent COVID-19. The CDR3 runs from the conserved cysteine through the conserved F or W. D genes are given only for firm matches. For some rows the clone size is stated as once, few or many, or as a class when expanded; others skip it.

>TRBV10-1|-|-|TRBJ2-7
TGCGCCAGCAGTGCCAAGTTAGGGGGCGAGCAGTACTTC
CASSAKLGGEQYF
>TRBV12-3/TRBV12-4|-|-|TRBJ2-3
TGTGCCAGCAGGGGGGGGCATACGCAGTATTTT
CASRGGHTQYF
>TRBV11-3|TRBD1|once|TRBJ1-1
TGTGCCAGCAGCGACAGGGGGCGGAACACTGAAGCTTTCTTT
CASSDRGRNTEAFF
>TRBV4-3|-|-|TRBJ1-1
TGCGCCAGCAGCCCAATGGGGCAGAACACTGAAGCTTTCTTT
CASSPMGQNTEAFF
>TRBV4-1|-|-|TRBJ2-7
TGCGCCAGCAGCCAAGAAATGAGGGAGCAGTACTTC
CASSQEMREQYF
>TRBV19|-|-|TRBJ2-5
TGTGCCAGTAGTACCTTGAGCCCACAAGAGACCCAGTACTTC
CASSTLSPQETQYF
>TRBV7-2|TRBD2|few|TRBJ2-2
TGTGCCAGCAGCAAGGGTCTGGCGGGGGGAGGGAACACCGGGGAGCTGTTTTTT
CASSKGLAGGGNTGELFF
>TRBV19|TRBD1|-|TRBJ2-7
TGTGCCAGTAGTACCCGGGACAGGGTTTTCGGTTCCTACGAGCAGTACTTC
CASSTRDRVFGSYEQYF
>TRBV7-6|TRBD2|-|TRBJ2-1
TGTGCCAGCAGCCCGCTAGCGGGCTCCTACAATGAGCAGTTCTTC
CASSPLAGSYNEQFF
>TRBV24-1|TRBD2|-|TRBJ2-5
TGTGCCACAGCGAGGGGACTAGCGGGAGGAAGATTGGAACAAGAGACCCAGTACTTC
CATARGLAGGRLEQETQYF
>TRBV3-1/TRBV3-2|TRBD1|-|TRBJ2-7
TGTGCCAGCAGCCAAGGAGACAGGGGCTACGAGCAGTACTTC
CASSQGDRGYEQYF
>TRBV6-1|-|few|TRBJ1-1
TGTGCCAGCAGTGACAGGGGCGGCGCTGAAGCTTTCTTT
CASSDRGGAEAFF
>TRBV5-4|-|once|TRBJ2-2
TGTGCCAGCAGCGGGGGACTGATCACCGGGGAGCTGTTTTTT
CASSGGLITGELFF
>TRBV5-1|TRBD1|once|TRBJ1-4
TGCGCCAGCAGCCTGCGGACAGGCGAAAATGAAAAACTGTTTTTT
CASSLRTGENEKLFF
>TRBV7-8|-|-|TRBJ2-5
TGTGCCAGCAGCTCGGGGTCTGCGGAGACCCAGTACTTC
CASSSGSAETQYF
>TRBV11-2|TRBD2|-|TRBJ2-1
TGTGCCAGCAGCTTACTCAGCGGGAGGGCCCAGGGCTACAATGAGCAGTTCTTC
CASSLLSGRAQGYNEQFF
>TRBV28|-|-|TRBJ1-2
TGTGCCAGCAGCCCAGGGTTCAGGGGCTACACCTTC
CASSPGFRGYTF
>TRBV5-1|-|-|TRBJ2-1
TGCGCCAGCAGCTTGGATTCCAGGGACAACAATGAGCAGTTCTTC
CASSLDSRDNNEQFF
>TRBV5-1|-|-|TRBJ2-6
TGCGCCAGCAGCTCGGGTTTTGGACAGAGTTTAACTGGGGCCAACGTCCTGACTTTC
CASSSGFGQSLTGANVLTF
>TRBV7-2|TRBD2|-|TRBJ2-7
TGTGCCAGCAGCAAAATGCTCGGGACTAGCGGGGTCGAGCAGTACTTC
CASSKMLGTSGVEQYF
>TRBV11-3|-|-|TRBJ2-6
TGTGCCAGCAGCCCTACCTCTGGGGCCAACGTCCTGACTTTC
CASSPTSGANVLTF
>TRBV12-3/TRBV12-4|-|-|TRBJ2-7
TGTGCCAGCAGATCAGGGCTCTCCTACGAGCAGTACTTC
CASRSGLSYEQYF
>TRBV5-1|TRBD2|-|TRBJ2-3
TGCGCCAGCAGCTTGGCCCTTGGGGGGGTTATGGTAGATACGCAGTATTTT
CASSLALGGVMVDTQYF
>TRBV27|-|-|TRBJ2-7
TGTGCCAGCAGTGTGAAAAGCCGGATAGGGAGCGAGCAGTACTTC
CASSVKSRIGSEQYF
>TRBV19|-|-|TRBJ2-2
TGTGCCGGATCCGAAAGGGGGAACACCGGGGAGCTGTTTTTT
CAGSERGNTGELFF
>TRBV19|TRBD1|-|TRBJ1-1
TGTGCCAGTAGTATTCCAGGGGGGACTGAAGCTTTCTTT
CASSIPGGTEAFF
>TRBV5-1|-|-|TRBJ2-1
TGCGCCAGCAGCCTTACAGGGCTCTCCTACAATGAGCAGTTCTTC
CASSLTGLSYNEQFF
>TRBV18|-|-|TRBJ1-1
TGTGCCAGCTCTCCCCTAGGAGAAGCTTTCTTT
CASSPLGEAFF
>TRBV7-2|TRBD1|-|TRBJ2-7
TGTGCCAGCAGAAACCAGGGGGCGAGCTACGAGCAGTACTTC
CASRNQGASYEQYF
>TRBV11-2|-|-|TRBJ1-4
TGTGCCAGCAGCTTAGTGGCTGAAAAACTGTTTTTT
CASSLVAEKLFF
>TRBV7-2|TRBD1|-|TRBJ2-2
TGTGCCAGCAGCGCCCGACAGGGGAACACCGGGGAGCTGTTTTTT
CASSARQGNTGELFF
>TRBV9|TRBD2|-|TRBJ2-1
TGTGCCAGCGGTAGCGGGGACCACTCCTACAATGAGCAGTTCTTC
CASGSGDHSYNEQFF
>TRBV30|-|-|TRBJ2-7
TGTGCCTGGAGTGTACCAGAAGAGCAGTACTTC
CAWSVPEEQYF
>TRBV19|-|once|TRBJ2-1
TGTGCGAGTACTAGGGGCCCGAGATACAATGAGCAGTTCTTC
CASTRGPRYNEQFF
>TRBV7-2|TRBD2|medium-sized|TRBJ2-4
TGTGCCAGCCTCGGACTAGAAAACATTCAGTACTTC
CASLGLENIQYF
>TRBV19|-|-|TRBJ2-2
TGTGCCAGTAGTAGAATAGCGGAAGCAACCGGGGAGCTGTTTTTT
CASSRIAEATGELFF
>TRBV6-5|-|-|TRBJ2-1
TGTGCCAGCAGTTACCCTCCTAGCAAAGAGCAGTTCTTC
CASSYPPSKEQFF
>TRBV27|TRBD1|-|TRBJ2-2
TGTGCCAGCAGTCCAGGGACAGGGAGGATGAGGGCCGGGGAGCTGTTTTTT
CASSPGTGRMRAGELFF
>TRBV28|-|-|TRBJ2-7
TGTGCCTCACAGGGTTACGAGCAGTACTTC
CASQGYEQYF
>TRBV30|TRBD1|-|TRBJ2-7
TGTGCCTGGAAACAGGGGAACGAGCAGTACTTC
CAWKQGNEQYF
>TRBV7-2|TRBD2|-|TRBJ2-1
TGTGCCAGCAGGAATAGCGGGCCCTCCTACAATGAGCAGTTCTTC
CASRNSGPSYNEQFF
>TRBV6-5|TRBD2|-|TRBJ2-3
TGTGCCAGCAGTTACTCTACTAGCGGTAGCACAGATACGCAGTATTTT
CASSYSTSGSTDTQYF
>TRBV19|TRBD2|-|TRBJ2-4
TGTGCCAGTACCCCAGGCCCTAGCGGGATATCTAACCTAGCCAAAAACATTCAGTACTTC
CASTPGPSGISNLAKNIQYF
>TRBV15|-|-|TRBJ1-1
TGTGCCACCAGCAGACCCTTCAGGGGTTTTGAAGCTTTCTTT
CATSRPFRGFEAFF
>TRBV27|-|-|TRBJ2-7
TGTGCCAGCAGTCCGGGGACCTACGAGCAGTACTTC
CASSPGTYEQYF
>TRBV4-3|TRBD2|-|TRBJ2-3
TGCGCCAGCAGCCGGGGACTAGCGGGGGGCAGCACAGATACGCAGTATTTT
CASSRGLAGGSTDTQYF
>TRBV28|TRBD1|once|TRBJ2-7
TGTGCCAGCAGTACGCGGTACAGGGGGCAGGAGCAGTACTTC
CASSTRYRGQEQYF
>TRBV30|-|-|TRBJ1-1
TGTGCCTGGAGTGTATATTCGAACACTGAAGCTTTCTTT
CAWSVYSNTEAFF
>TRBV6-2/TRBV6-3|TRBD2|-|TRBJ2-1
TGTGCCAGCAGTTACGGGCTAGCGGGGGGGCCCGGTGAGCAGTTCTTC
CASSYGLAGGPGEQFF
>TRBV28|TRBD1|-|TRBJ2-2
TGTGCCAGCAGCCATAGACAGGGGTCGACCGGGGAGCTGTTTTTT
CASSHRQGSTGELFF
>TRBV7-9|-|-|TRBJ1-6
TGTGCCAGCAGCTTAGGTGGTCAGGGAGGTTCACCCCTCCACTTT
CASSLGGQGGSPLHF